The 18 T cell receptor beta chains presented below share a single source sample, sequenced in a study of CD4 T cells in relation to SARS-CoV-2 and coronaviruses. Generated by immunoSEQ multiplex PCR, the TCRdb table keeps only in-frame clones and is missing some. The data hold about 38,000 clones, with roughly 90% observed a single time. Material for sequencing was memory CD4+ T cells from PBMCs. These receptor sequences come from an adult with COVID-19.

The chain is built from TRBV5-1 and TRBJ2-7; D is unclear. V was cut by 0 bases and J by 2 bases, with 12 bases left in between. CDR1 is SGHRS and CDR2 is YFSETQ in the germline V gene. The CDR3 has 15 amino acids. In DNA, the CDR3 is TGCGCCAGCAGCTTGGTCGACGGTTTGCCCTACGAGCAGTACTTC. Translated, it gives CASSLVDGLPYEQYF.

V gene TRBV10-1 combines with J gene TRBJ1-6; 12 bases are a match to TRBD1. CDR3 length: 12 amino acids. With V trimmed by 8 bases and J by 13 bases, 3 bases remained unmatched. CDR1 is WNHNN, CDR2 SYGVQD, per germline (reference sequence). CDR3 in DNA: TGCGCCAGCCGGGACAGGGGGCTCCCCCTCCACTTT. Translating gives CASRDRGLPLHF.

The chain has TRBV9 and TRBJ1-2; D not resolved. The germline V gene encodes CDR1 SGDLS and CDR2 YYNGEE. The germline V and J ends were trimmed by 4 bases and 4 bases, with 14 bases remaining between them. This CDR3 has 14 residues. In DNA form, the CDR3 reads TGTGCCAGCAGCCGGCGGGAGGGTTTCTATGGCTACACCTTC. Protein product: CASSRREGFYGYTF.

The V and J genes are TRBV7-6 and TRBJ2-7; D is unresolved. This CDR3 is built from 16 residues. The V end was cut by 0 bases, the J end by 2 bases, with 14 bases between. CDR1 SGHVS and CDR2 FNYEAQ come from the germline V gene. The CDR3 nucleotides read TGTGCCAGCAGCTTAGCCTCGGCAGACTTCGCCTACGAGCAGTACTTC. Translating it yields CASSLASADFAYEQYF.

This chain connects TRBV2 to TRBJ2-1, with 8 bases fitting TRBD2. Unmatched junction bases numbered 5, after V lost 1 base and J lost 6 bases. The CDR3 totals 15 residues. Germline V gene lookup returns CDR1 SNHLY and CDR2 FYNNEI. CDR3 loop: CASSEDGGAANEQFF. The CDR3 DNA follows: TGTGCCAGCAGTGAAGACGGGGGGGCCGCCAATGAGCAGTTCTTC. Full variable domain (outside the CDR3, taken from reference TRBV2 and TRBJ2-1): EPEVTQTPSHQVTQMGQEVILRCVPISNHLYFYWYRQILGQKVEFLVSFYNNEISEKSEIFDDQFSVERPDGSNFTLKIRSTKLEDSAMYFCASSEDGGAANEQFFGPGTRLTVL.

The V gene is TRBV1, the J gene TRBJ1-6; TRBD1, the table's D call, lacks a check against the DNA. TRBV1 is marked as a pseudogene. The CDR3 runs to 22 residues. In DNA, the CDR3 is TGCACCAGCAGCCAAACCTTTGCTTTCAGGGGGCTACAGAGCTCCTATAATTCACCCCTCCACTTT. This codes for CTSSQTFAFRGLQSSYNSPLHF.

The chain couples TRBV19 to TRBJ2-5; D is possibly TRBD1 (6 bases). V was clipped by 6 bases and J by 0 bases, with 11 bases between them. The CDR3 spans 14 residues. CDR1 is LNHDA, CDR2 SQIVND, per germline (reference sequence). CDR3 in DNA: TGTGCCAGTAGCCGCAGGGGCCACCAAGAGACCCAGTACTTC. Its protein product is CASSRRGHQETQYF.

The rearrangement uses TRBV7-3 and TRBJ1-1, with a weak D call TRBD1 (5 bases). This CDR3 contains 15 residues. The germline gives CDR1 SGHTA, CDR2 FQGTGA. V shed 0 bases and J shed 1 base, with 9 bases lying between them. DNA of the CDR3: TGTGCCAGCAGCTTAACGAGGGGCGGGAACACTGAAGCTTTCTTT. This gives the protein CASSLTRGGNTEAFF.

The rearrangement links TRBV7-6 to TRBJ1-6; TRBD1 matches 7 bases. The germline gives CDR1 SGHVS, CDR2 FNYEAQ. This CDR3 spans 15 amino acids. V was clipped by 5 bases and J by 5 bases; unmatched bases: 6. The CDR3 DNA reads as TGTGCCAGCAGCACCTGGACAGGCAATAATTCACCCCTCCACTTT. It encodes CASSTWTGNNSPLHF.

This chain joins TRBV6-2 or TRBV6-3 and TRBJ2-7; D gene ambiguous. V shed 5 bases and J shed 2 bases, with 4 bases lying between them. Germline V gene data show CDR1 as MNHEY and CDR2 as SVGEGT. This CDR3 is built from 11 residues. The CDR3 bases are TGTGCCAGCAGTCCCGCCTACGAGCAGTACTTC. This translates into CASSPAYEQYF.

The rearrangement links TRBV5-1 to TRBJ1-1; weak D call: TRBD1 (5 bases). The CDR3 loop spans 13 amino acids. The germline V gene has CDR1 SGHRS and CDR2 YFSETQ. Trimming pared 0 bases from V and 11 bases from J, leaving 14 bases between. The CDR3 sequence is CASSLEKGIRAFF. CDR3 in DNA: TGCGCCAGCAGCTTGGAGAAGGGGATAAGGGCTTTCTTT.

The CDR3 DNA sequence: TGTGCCAGCTCTCCGATAGGGTCTGGAAACACCATATATTTT. The encoded protein is CASSPIGSGNTIYF. The V call is TRBV3-1 (or the pseudogene TRBV3-2), the J call TRBJ1-3; no clear D. Germline CDR1 is LGHDT and CDR2 is YNNKEL (reference sequence). V lost 8 bases to trimming and J lost 1 base, with 12 bases between them. The CDR3 sequence is 14 residues long.

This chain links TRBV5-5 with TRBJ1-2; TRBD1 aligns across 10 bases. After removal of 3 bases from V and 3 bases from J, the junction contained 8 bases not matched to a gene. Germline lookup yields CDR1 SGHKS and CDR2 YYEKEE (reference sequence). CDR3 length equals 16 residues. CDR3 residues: CASSSSRTGGDYGYTF. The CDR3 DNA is TGTGCCAGCAGCTCCTCCCGGACAGGGGGGGACTATGGCTACACCTTC.

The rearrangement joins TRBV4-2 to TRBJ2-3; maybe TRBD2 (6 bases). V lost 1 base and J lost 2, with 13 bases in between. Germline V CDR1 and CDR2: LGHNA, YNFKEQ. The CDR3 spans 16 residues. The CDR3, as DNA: TGTGCCAGCAGCCAAGTTCAGCGCGGGGCCACAGATACGCAGTATTTT. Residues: CASSQVQRGATDTQYF.

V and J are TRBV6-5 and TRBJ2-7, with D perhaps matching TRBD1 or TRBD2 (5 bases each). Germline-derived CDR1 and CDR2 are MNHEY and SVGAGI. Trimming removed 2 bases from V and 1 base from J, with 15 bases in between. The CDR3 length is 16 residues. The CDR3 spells CASSYRHRDPSYEQYF. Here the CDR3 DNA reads TGTGCCAGCAGTTACCGGCACCGGGACCCTTCCTACGAGCAGTACTTC.

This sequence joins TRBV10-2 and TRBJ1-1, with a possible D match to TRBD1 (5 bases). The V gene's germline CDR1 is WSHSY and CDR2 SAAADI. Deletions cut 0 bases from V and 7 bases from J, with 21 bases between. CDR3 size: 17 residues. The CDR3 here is CASSESGGVRAPFEAFF. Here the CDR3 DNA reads TGCGCCAGCAGTGAGTCGGGGGGGGTCAGGGCCCCCTTTGAAGCTTTCTTT.

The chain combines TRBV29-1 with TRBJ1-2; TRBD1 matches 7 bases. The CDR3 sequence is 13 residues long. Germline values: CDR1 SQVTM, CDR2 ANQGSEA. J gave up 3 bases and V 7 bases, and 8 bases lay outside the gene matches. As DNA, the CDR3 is TGCAGCGCAGCAGGGGGGGAAGACTATGGCTACACCTTC. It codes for CSAAGGEDYGYTF.

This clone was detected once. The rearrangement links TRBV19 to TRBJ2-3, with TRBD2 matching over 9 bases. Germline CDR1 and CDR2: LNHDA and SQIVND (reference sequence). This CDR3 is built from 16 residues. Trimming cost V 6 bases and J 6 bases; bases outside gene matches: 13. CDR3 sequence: CASRARGGAEPDTQYF. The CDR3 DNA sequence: TGTGCCAGTAGAGCCCGCGGGGGGGCCGAACCGGATACGCAGTATTTT. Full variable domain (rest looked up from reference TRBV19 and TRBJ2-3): DGGITQSPKYLFRKEGQNVTLSCEQNLNHDAMYWYRQDPGQGLRLIYYSQIVNDFQKGDIAEGYSVSREKKESFPLTVTSAQKNPTAFYLCASRARGGAEPDTQYFGPGTRLTVL.